Given below is one TCR beta chain in context. These data originate in a study of shared clonotypes between healthy human individuals. Study-level information: A few men and two women, aged 18 to 49, were donors.

Assay used: immunoSEQ multiplex PCR; TCRdb lists only in-frame clones, some missing. The sample consists of 1,500,000 or so clones, approximately 98.5% of them appearing once. V shed 3 bases, J shed 7 bases, and the junction held 11 bases outside the gene matches. Germline CDR1 reads MDHEN; CDR2 reads SYDVKM. This CDR3 has 16 residues. The sample comprised naive CD4+ T cells sorted from blood. Subset given: CD45RA+ positively selected. This sequence originates from a man aged 25 to 45 in good health. The chain links TRBV28 to TRBJ1-5, with 8 nucleotides matching TRBD1. This CDR3 reads CASSLLGQGLRQPQHF. CDR3 nucleotides: TGTGCCAGCAGTTTGCTTGGACAGGGCTTACGGCAGCCCCAGCATTTT. Based on the CDR3 plus reference TRBV28 and TRBJ1-5, the full variable domain is DVKVTQSSRYLVKRTGEKVFLECVQDMDHENMFWYRQDPGLGLRLIYFSYDVKMKEKGDIPEGYSVSREKKERFSLILESASTNQTSMYLCASSLLGQGLRQPQHFGDGTRLSIL.